Listed here are 20 T cell receptor beta chains from one sample, sequenced in a study of CD4 T cells in relation to SARS-CoV-2 and coronaviruses. Unexposed donor CD4+ T cells date from about 2011-2018, before the COVID-19 pandemic. Only in-frame clones appear in the TCRdb table, and some are missing; sequencing was by immunoSEQ multiplex PCR. The sample contains about 55,000 clones, approximately 90% of which appear only once. Specimen: memory CD4+ T cells from PBMCs. The receptor source for this set is a human donor in good health.

The chain has TRBV9 and TRBJ1-3, with D tentatively TRBD1 (6 bases). Germline values: CDR1 SGDLS, CDR2 YYNGEE. The V end lost 0 bases, the J end lost 6 bases, and 10 bases lay between the germline ends. The CDR3 runs to 14 residues. CDR3 sequence reads: CASSVGGQLNTIYF. For the CDR3, the DNA is TGTGCCAGCAGCGTAGGCGGACAGCTAAACACCATATATTTT.

This chain connects TRBV5-6 to TRBJ2-1; 13 bases fit TRBD2. The CDR3 extends over 19 amino acids. Germline V lookup: CDR1 SGHDT, CDR2 YYEEEE. Trimming cost V 2 bases and J 0 bases; bases outside gene matches: 8. This CDR3 is CASSLMTGTSGISYNEQFF. The CDR3 DNA reads as TGTGCCAGCAGCTTAATGACCGGGACTAGCGGGATCTCCTACAATGAGCAGTTCTTC.

This clone was observed a few times. The genes are TRBV14 and TRBJ2-5; 14 bases align to TRBD2. CDR3 length equals 16 residues. V lost 4 bases to trimming and J lost 6 bases; unmatched junction nucleotides: 7. The germline CDR1 and CDR2 sequences are SGHDN and FVKESK. As DNA, the CDR3 is TGTGCCAGCAGCCCGAGACTAGCGGGAGGGCCGAAGACCCAGTACTTC. Protein sequence: CASSPRLAGGPKTQYF.

In DNA form, the CDR3 reads TGTGCCAGCAGCCGCCGGGGACAGTTCTATGGCTACACCTTC. This codes for CASSRRGQFYGYTF. This sequence joins TRBV3-1 (or the pseudogene TRBV3-2) and TRBJ1-2; 7 bases line up with TRBD1. Trimming took 4 bases from V and 4 from J; bases not matched to a gene: 6. From germline, CDR1 is LGHDT and CDR2 YNNKEL (reference sequence). The CDR3 spans 14 residues.

The chain recombines TRBV15 with TRBJ1-1; D gene uncertain. Germline CDR1 and CDR2: LNHNV and YYDKDF (reference sequence). The CDR3 contains 15 residues. V lost 3 bases to trimming and J lost 0 bases, with 11 bases between them. The CDR3, as DNA: TGTGCCACCAGCAGGTCGGGTAGCCTGAACACTGAAGCTTTCTTT. It encodes CATSRSGSLNTEAFF. The full variable domain, in which reference TRBV15 and TRBJ1-1 provide the parts outside the CDR3, is DAMVIQNPRYQVTQFGKPVTLSCSQTLNHNVMYWYQQKSSQAPKLLFHYYDKDFNNEADTPDNFQSRRPNTSFCFLDIRSPGLGDTAMYLCATSRSGSLNTEAFFGQGTRLTVV.

A few counts support this clone. This chain joins TRBV29-1 and TRBJ1-2, with 7 nucleotides matching TRBD1. After removal of 7 bases from V and 8 bases from J, the junction contained 13 bases not matched to a gene. The germline V gene encodes CDR1 SQVTM and CDR2 ANQGSEA. The CDR3 contains 13 residues. CDR3 amino acids: CSAEDRASSGYTF. CDR3 nucleotide sequence: TGCAGCGCCGAAGACAGGGCGTCGTCCGGCTACACCTTC.

The table lists this clone with a count of one. This rearrangement joins TRBV3-1 (or the pseudogene TRBV3-2) to TRBJ2-3; the D is unclear. CDR1 and CDR2 from the germline V gene are LGHDT and YNNKEL (reference sequence). Trimming removed 4 bases at V and 5 bases at J, with 10 bases between. The CDR3 consists of 13 residues. The CDR3 nucleotides are TGTGCCAGCAGCCCCGATCAAGTAGATACGCAGTATTTT. Amino acid sequence: CASSPDQVDTQYF.

The chain is built from TRBV11-2 and TRBJ2-1; tentatively, D is TRBD2 (6 bases). The germline V gene encodes CDR1 SGHAT and CDR2 FQNNGV. There are 15 residues in the CDR3. V lost 3 bases, J lost 5 bases, and 14 bases lay in between. The CDR3, as DNA: TGTGCCAGCAGCTTGGCTGCGGGACTGAACAATGAGCAGTTCTTC. It yields the protein CASSLAAGLNNEQFF.

This rearrangement joins TRBV6-2 or TRBV6-3 to TRBJ2-1; TRBD2 might be the D (5 bases). Germline CDR1 and CDR2: MNHEY and SVGEGT. This CDR3 spans 17 amino acids. V lost 3 bases and J lost 0, with 15 bases in between. The CDR3 sequence is CASSYSIGEPSYNEQFF. The CDR3 nucleotides read TGTGCCAGCAGTTATTCTATTGGGGAGCCCTCCTACAATGAGCAGTTCTTC.

This clone was recorded once. In nucleotides, the CDR3 is TGTGCCAGCAGCTTAGGAGGGATAAGGCAAGAGACCCAGTACTTC. As protein: CASSLGGIRQETQYF. The V and J genes are TRBV11-2 and TRBJ2-5, with D maybe TRBD2 (5 bases). Germline V lookup: CDR1 SGHAT, CDR2 FQNNGV. Between the trimmed V and J ends, which lost 1 base and 2 bases, there was a span of 11 bases. This CDR3 spans 15 amino acids.

The genes are TRBV24-1 and TRBJ2-7; 9 bases are a match to TRBD2. Germline assignment: CDR1 KGHDR and CDR2 SFDVKD. This CDR3 is built from 17 residues. Trimming took 0 bases from V and 6 from J; bases not matched to a gene: 11. CDR3 sequence: CATSDLSRREGQGEQYF. The CDR3 coding sequence is TGTGCCACCAGTGATTTGTCGCGGCGGGAGGGCCAGGGCGAGCAGTACTTC.

The CDR3 coding sequence is TGCGCCAGCAGCCACCCCCAGGGTTCGACAGGGGAGCTGTTTTTT. Translated, it gives CASSHPQGSTGELFF. This chain joins TRBV4-1 and TRBJ2-2; D possibly corresponds to TRBD1 (5 bases). V was pared by 3 bases and J by 8 bases, with 16 bases between. In germline, CDR1 is MGHRA, CDR2 YSYEKL. The CDR3 loop spans 15 amino acids.

This clone was recorded only once. V and J are TRBV3-1 (or the pseudogene TRBV3-2) and TRBJ2-7; weak D call: TRBD1 (6 bases). Trimming removed 4 bases from V and 0 bases from J, with 16 bases in between. Germline CDR1 and CDR2: LGHDT and YNNKEL (reference sequence). The CDR3 sequence is 16 residues long. CDR3: CASSPLRDKSSYEQYF. The CDR3 DNA sequence: TGTGCCAGCAGCCCCCTCCGGGACAAAAGCTCCTACGAGCAGTACTTC.

This chain connects TRBV6-6 to TRBJ2-5, with D uncertain. Germline V gene data show CDR1 as MNHNY and CDR2 as SVGAGI (reference sequence). There are 15 residues in the CDR3. The V end lost 6 bases, the J end lost 4 bases, and 18 bases lay between the germline ends. CDR3: CASRSVREKTETQYF. CDR3 nucleotides: TGTGCCAGCAGATCCGTCCGTGAGAAAACAGAGACCCAGTACTTC.

CDR3 amino acids: CATRGSSYEQYF. DNA for the CDR3: TGTGCCACCAGGGGCTCCTCCTACGAGCAGTACTTC. V gene TRBV27 combines with J gene TRBJ2-7, with a weak D call TRBD1 (6 bases). Trimming stripped 10 bases from V and 0 bases from J, with 10 bases between. This CDR3 contains 12 residues. Germline V gene sequence: CDR1 MNHEY, CDR2 SMNVEV (reference sequence).

The V and J genes are TRBV3-1 (or the pseudogene TRBV3-2) and TRBJ1-1; the D is unclear. The CDR3 spans 12 residues. CDR1 and CDR2 (germline): LGHDT, YNNKEL (reference sequence). The germline V and J ends were trimmed by 4 bases and 8 bases, with 11 bases remaining between them. The CDR3: CASSLSQEEAFF. CDR3 bases: TGTGCCAGCAGCCTAAGCCAAGAAGAAGCTTTCTTT.

The V gene is TRBV6-2 or TRBV6-3, the J gene TRBJ2-1, with 8 bases matching TRBD2. The CDR3 length is 15 residues. The germline V gene has CDR1 MNHEY and CDR2 SVGEGT. The V gene end was trimmed by 2 bases and the J gene end by 1 base; junction bases not matched to a gene: 1. CDR3: CASSYAGGSYNEQFF. CDR3 bases: TGTGCCAGCAGTTACGCGGGAGGATCCTACAATGAGCAGTTCTTC.

In its sample, this clone was seen once. The rearrangement joins TRBV19 to TRBJ1-1, with D perhaps TRBD1 (5 bases). The CDR3 runs to 14 residues. Between the trimmed V and J ends, which lost 4 bases and 3 bases, there was a span of 12 bases. Germline lookup yields CDR1 LNHDA and CDR2 SQIVND (reference sequence). This chain's CDR3 is CASSNQGGDTEAFF. The CDR3 DNA reads as TGTGCCAGTAGTAATCAGGGAGGGGACACTGAAGCTTTCTTT.

The CDR3, as DNA: TGTGCCAGCAGCCAAGGGGGGGCGGGCACGCAGTATTTT. Translating it yields CASSQGGAGTQYF. This chain links TRBV3-1 (or the pseudogene TRBV3-2) with TRBJ2-3; D may correspond to TRBD1 or TRBD2 (6 bases each). From germline, CDR1 is LGHDT and CDR2 YNNKEL (reference sequence). The CDR3 contains 13 residues. Trimming stripped 1 base from V and 9 bases from J, with 11 bases between.

The chain couples TRBV7-9 to TRBJ1-5; D uncertain. CDR3 length: 14 amino acids. V was cut by 4 bases and J by 8 bases, with 15 bases left in between. Germline values: CDR1 SEHNR, CDR2 FQNEAQ (reference sequence). CDR3 region: CASSSDLSLEPQHF. The CDR3 nucleotides are TGTGCCAGCAGCTCCGACCTGAGTTTAGAGCCCCAGCATTTT. Full variable domain (remainder filled in from reference TRBV7-9 and TRBJ1-5): DTGVSQNPRHKITKRGQNVTFRCDPISEHNRLYWYRQTLGQGPEFLTYFQNEAQLEKSRLLSDRFSAERPKGSFSTLEIQRTEQGDSAMYLCASSSDLSLEPQHFGDGTRLSIL.